The 29 T cell receptor beta chains given below trace back to one sample, sequenced in a study of cytomegalovirus exposure and HLA in healthy donors. Use of 60 Vbeta and 13 Jbeta primers characterized the PCR. Sequenced by immunoSEQ multiplex PCR; TCRdb stores in-frame clones only, minus some. The sample consists of some 180,000 clones, roughly 13% of them appearing once. The specimen sequenced was PBMCs. Receptor source: a man in his fifties or sixties in good health and CMV-seropositive.

The V call is TRBV21-1, the J call TRBJ1-2; the DNA was not compared with TRBD1, the D call given in the table. TRBV21-1 is termed a pseudogene. The CDR3 is 13 amino acids. CDR3 DNA sequence: TGTGCCCCAAGAAGGGGGCTGACCTATGGCTACACCTTC. It yields the protein CAPRRGLTYGYTF.

The chain combines TRBV18 with TRBJ2-2; TRBD2 matches at 8 bases. V was pared by 2 bases and J by 9 bases, with 11 bases of the junction left unmatched. The germline V gene has CDR1 KGHSH and CDR2 LQKENI. The CDR3 contains 16 residues. CDR3 in DNA: TGTGCCAGCTCACCAACCCCGGGACTAGAACACCGGGAGCTGTTTTTT. Translating it yields CASSPTPGLEHRELFF.

About this clone itself: The junction and the germline gene differ at one end; a read error may be behind it. CDR3 sequence (DNA): TGCGCCAGCAGCTTGGCGGGACAGGCGACTAATTATGGCTACACCTTC. Residues: CASSLAGQATNYGYTF. V is TRBV5-1 and J is TRBJ1-2; 8 nucleotides match TRBD1. The CDR3 is 16 amino acids. Germline assignment: CDR1 SGHRS and CDR2 YFSETQ.

This clone came up a few times. The J gene is TRBJ1-1, the V gene TRBV2; D might be TRBD1 (5 bases). CDR1 and CDR2 from the germline V gene are SNHLY and FYNNEI. Trimming removed 8 bases at V and 0 bases at J, with 10 bases between. The CDR3 length is 13 residues. Here the CDR3 DNA reads TGTGCCAGCTCGGAGGGGATGAACACTGAAGCTTTCTTT. This codes for CASSEGMNTEAFF. The whole variable domain, remainder taken from reference TRBV2 and TRBJ1-1, is EPEVTQTPSHQVTQMGQEVILRCVPISNHLYFYWYRQILGQKVEFLVSFYNNEISEKSEIFDDQFSVERPDGSNFTLKIRSTKLEDSAMYFCASSEGMNTEAFFGQGTRLTVV.

The V gene is TRBV7-2, the J gene TRBJ1-3; 7 bases fit TRBD1. The trim removed 3 bases at V and 0 bases at J, leaving 8 bases unmatched. This CDR3 is 17 amino acids long. CDR1 and CDR2 (germline): SGHTA, FQGNSA. The CDR3 DNA reads TGTGCCAGCAGCTTTTCCGGGACAGCTGGCTCTGGAAACACCATATATTTT. As protein: CASSFSGTAGSGNTIYF.

The chain has TRBV10-3 and TRBJ1-4; no clear D gene. V lost 1 base, J lost 8 bases, and 8 bases lay in between. The CDR3 runs to 13 residues. In germline, CDR1 is ENHRY, CDR2 SYGVKD. CDR3 in amino acids: CAISEWRNEKLFF. The CDR3 DNA follows: TGTGCCATCAGTGAGTGGAGGAACGAAAAACTGTTTTTT.

This clone was counted only a few times. The V gene is TRBV2, the J gene TRBJ1-4; tentatively, D is TRBD1 (6 bases). CDR1 and CDR2 from the germline V gene are SNHLY and FYNNEI. The V end lost 3 bases, the J end lost 5 bases, and 13 bases lay between the germline ends. The CDR3 length is 15 residues. CDR3 sequence reads: CASSDATGGNEKLFF. CDR3 nucleotide sequence: TGTGCCAGCAGTGATGCGACAGGCGGGAATGAAAAACTGTTTTTT.

The chain joins TRBV4-3 to TRBJ1-2; D remains ambiguous. CDR1 and CDR2 (germline): LGHNA, YSLEER. This CDR3 comprises 14 residues. The ends were cut back, 2 bases at V and 8 bases at J, with 15 bases in the middle. CDR3 coding DNA: TGCGCCAGCAGCCAAAATGCGGGATCAATGGGCTACACCTTC. Amino acid sequence: CASSQNAGSMGYTF.

This chain links TRBV7-9 with TRBJ2-7, with D perhaps TRBD2 (6 bases). V was cut by 5 bases and J by 4 bases, with 12 bases left in between. The CDR3 covers 13 residues. The germline V gene has CDR1 SEHNR and CDR2 FQNEAQ (reference sequence). CDR3 in amino acids: CASSALGGYEQYV. The CDR3 DNA reads TGTGCCAGCAGCGCTCTTGGGGGGTACGAGCAGTACGTC.

In its sample, this clone was seen a few times. The V and J genes are TRBV7-8 and TRBJ1-5; D is perhaps TRBD1 (6 bases). The ends were cut back, 3 bases at V and 7 bases at J, with 16 bases in the middle. From germline, CDR1 is SGHVS and CDR2 FQNEAQ. The CDR3 is made up of 15 amino acids. CDR3 nucleotide sequence: TGTGCCAGCAGCTTGAACAGGGATTCTCGGCAGCCCCAGCATTTT. Amino acid sequence: CASSLNRDSRQPQHF.

The chain is built from TRBV29-1 and TRBJ1-1; 7 bases map to TRBD1. This CDR3 is built from 13 residues. V lost 6 bases to trimming and J lost 1 base; unmatched junction nucleotides: 5. The germline V gene has CDR1 SQVTM and CDR2 ANQGSEA. The CDR3 region has the DNA TGCAGCGTGGGGGGACAGTCGAACACTGAAGCTTTCTTT. This codes for CSVGGQSNTEAFF.

This chain uses TRBV11-3 with TRBJ1-3; the match to TRBD1 covers 7 bases. Germline CDR1 SGHNT, CDR2 YENEEA. CDR3 size: 17 residues. V was clipped by 2 bases and J by 0 bases; unmatched bases: 7. CDR3 DNA sequence: TGTGCCAGCAGCTTACATCCGGACAGGCCCTCTGGAAACACCATATATTTT. It codes for CASSLHPDRPSGNTIYF.

The gene calls are TRBV6-5 and TRBJ1-1, with no clear D. The CDR3 is made up of 14 amino acids. From germline, CDR1 is MNHEY and CDR2 SVGAGI. V dropped 3 bases and J dropped 1 base, with 9 bases sitting between them. Here the CDR3 reads CASSYHSGNTEAFF. CDR3 DNA: TGTGCCAGCAGTTATCATTCAGGGAACACTGAAGCTTTCTTT.

This clone was counted only a few times. The chain uses TRBV7-9 and TRBJ1-4; 7 bases are a match to TRBD1. This CDR3 has 14 residues. CDR1 is SEHNR, CDR2 FQNEAQ, per germline (reference sequence). V lost 5 bases, J lost 5 bases, and 5 bases stayed unmatched. The DNA of the CDR3 is TGTGCCAGCAGCCCTGAACAGGGGAATGAAAAACTGTTTTTT. Protein sequence: CASSPEQGNEKLFF.

The CDR3 protein is CASSGGLNTQYF. CDR3 bases: TGTGCCAGCTCAGGGGGCTTAAATACGCAGTATTTT. The chain employs TRBV6-5 and TRBJ2-3; 8 bases align to TRBD1. Germline CDR1 MNHEY, CDR2 SVGAGI. V lost 8 bases to trimming and J lost 7 bases; unmatched junction nucleotides: 5. The CDR3 has 12 amino acids.

This clone was seen a few times. V gene TRBV19 combines with J gene TRBJ1-5; 7 bases agree with TRBD1. CDR3 size: 15 residues. CDR1 is LNHDA and CDR2 is SQIVND in the germline V gene (reference sequence). With 10 bases clipped from V and 0 bases from J, the junction kept 9 bases outside the gene matches. CDR3 amino acids: CATTTTGNSNQPQHF. CDR3 DNA: TGTGCCACCACAACGACAGGGAATAGCAATCAGCCCCAGCATTTT. The full variable domain, its missing parts supplied by reference TRBV19 and TRBJ1-5, is DGGITQSPKYLFRKEGQNVTLSCEQNLNHDAMYWYRQDPGQGLRLIYYSQIVNDFQKGDIAEGYSVSREKKESFPLTVTSAQKNPTAFYLCATTTTGNSNQPQHFGDGTRLSIL.

This clone has more than one count but fewer than ten. This chain uses TRBV9 with TRBJ1-1; D possibly corresponds to TRBD1 (5 bases). Germline V lookup: CDR1 SGDLS, CDR2 YYNGEE. Trimming removed 3 bases at V and 1 base at J, with 10 bases between. CDR3 length: 14 residues. The CDR3 DNA reads as TGTGCCAGCAGCGGCAGTACAGGGAACACTGAAGCTTTCTTT. Its translation: CASSGSTGNTEAFF.

This clone was seen a handful of times. The chain carries TRBV5-6 and TRBJ2-7, with 8 bases identical to TRBD2. The CDR3 extends over 14 amino acids. With 10 bases clipped from V and 0 bases from J, the junction kept 9 bases outside the gene matches. CDR1 SGHDT and CDR2 YYEEEE come from the germline V gene. CDR3 in amino acids: CAGGIAGSSYEQYF. CDR3 sequence (DNA): TGTGCCGGGGGTATAGCGGGGTCCTCCTACGAGCAGTACTTC. The full variable domain, in which reference TRBV5-6 and TRBJ2-7 provide the parts outside the CDR3, is DAGVTQSPTHLIKTRGQQVTLRCSPKSGHDTVSWYQQALGQGPQFIFQYYEEEERQRGNFPDRFSGHQFPNYSSELNVNALLLGDSALYLCAGGIAGSSYEQYFGPGTRLTVT.

This clone has just a few counts. This chain joins TRBV28 and TRBJ2-1, with D hard to call. V gave up 9 bases and J gave up 2 bases, with 14 bases separating them. Germline loops: CDR1 MDHEN, CDR2 SYDVKM. The CDR3 is 14 residues long. The CDR3, as DNA: TGTGCCAGTCGGCAGGTAATGACCTACAATGAGCAGTTCTTC. Translation: CASRQVMTYNEQFF.

The rearrangement links TRBV19 to TRBJ1-5; possibly TRBD1 for D (5 bases). Trimming stripped 10 bases from V and 0 bases from J, with 13 bases between. The germline CDR1 and CDR2 sequences are LNHDA and SQIVND (reference sequence). The CDR3 sequence is 14 residues long. The DNA of the CDR3 is TGTGCCACCACGGACAACAATAGCAATCAGCCCCAGCATTTT. Translation gives CATTDNNSNQPQHF.

This clone was seen more than once but under ten times. The CDR3 sequence: CASSLEWGPSTEAFF. For the CDR3, the DNA is TGTGCCAGCAGCTTAGAATGGGGGCCCTCCACTGAAGCTTTCTTT. The chain has TRBV7-2 and TRBJ1-1; perhaps TRBD1 as D (6 bases). CDR3 length: 15 amino acids. V dropped 1 base and J dropped 4 bases, with 13 bases sitting between them. Germline V gives CDR1 SGHTA, CDR2 FQGNSA.

The gene calls are TRBV10-3 and TRBJ1-6; TRBD1 is a possible D gene (5 bases). Trimming cost V 6 bases and J 4 bases, with 7 bases left between them. Germline-derived CDR1 and CDR2 are ENHRY and SYGVKD. CDR3 length: 13 residues. DNA of the CDR3: TGTGCCATCAGGACAGATTATAATTCACCCCTCCACTTT. Encoded protein: CAIRTDYNSPLHF.

Written as DNA, the CDR3 is TGTGCCTGGAGGACCCTTGGACTAGCGGGGGGTTCCGGCACAGATACGCAGTATTTT. Translation: CAWRTLGLAGGSGTDTQYF. J is TRBJ2-3 and V is TRBV30; 14 nucleotides match TRBD2. The CDR3 sequence is 19 residues long. V was clipped by 3 bases and J by 1 base; unmatched bases: 12. Germline V lookup: CDR1 GTSNPN, CDR2 SVGIG (reference sequence).

This chain links TRBV13 with TRBJ2-5; possible D gene TRBD1, 5 bases. Germline CDR1 PRHDT, CDR2 FYEKMQ (reference sequence). Trimming pared 5 bases from V and 5 bases from J, leaving 12 bases between. The CDR3 runs 13 residues. CDR3 sequence reads: CASSPQGVETQYF. The CDR3, as DNA: TGTGCCAGCAGCCCCCAAGGGGTGGAGACCCAGTACTTC.

The chain has TRBV7-6 and TRBJ1-4; D is uncertain. Trimming removed 5 bases at V and 2 bases at J, with 9 bases between. The CDR3 loop spans 14 amino acids. From germline, CDR1 is SGHVS and CDR2 FNYEAQ. The CDR3 region has the DNA TGTGCCAGCAGCGAGACACCTACTAATGAAAAACTGTTTTTT. It is translated as CASSETPTNEKLFF.

This chain links TRBV10-3 with TRBJ2-3, with TRBD2 identical over 7 bases. The CDR3 loop spans 15 amino acids. The V gene end was trimmed by 3 bases and the J gene end by 1 base; junction bases not matched to a gene: 4. From germline, CDR1 is ENHRY and CDR2 SYGVKD. The CDR3 protein is CAISDPAGRTDTQYF. CDR3 in DNA: TGTGCCATCAGTGATCCAGCGGGGCGCACAGATACGCAGTATTTT.

The J gene is TRBJ1-1, the V gene TRBV10-3; tentatively, D is TRBD1 (5 bases). Germline V gives CDR1 ENHRY, CDR2 SYGVKD. This CDR3 spans 13 amino acids. Trimming shortened V by 5 bases and J by 6 bases, and 13 bases separated the two germline ends. The CDR3 spells CAISFTGGAEAFF. CDR3 bases: TGTGCCATCAGTTTTACAGGTGGGGCTGAAGCTTTCTTT.

The chain is built from TRBV18 and TRBJ2-3; D may be TRBD1 (6 bases). CDR3 length: 14 residues. Per germline, CDR1 KGHSH and CDR2 LQKENI. Trimming shortened V by 4 bases and J by 2 bases, and 10 bases separated the two germline ends. CDR3 region: CASSRAGVTDTQYF. The DNA of the CDR3 is TGTGCCAGCTCACGAGCAGGGGTCACAGATACGCAGTATTTT.

The gene calls are TRBV9 and TRBJ2-5, with 9 nucleotides matching TRBD2. Germline V gene lookup returns CDR1 SGDLS and CDR2 YYNGEE. After removal of 4 bases from V and 0 bases from J, the junction contained 7 bases not matched to a gene. This CDR3 contains 16 residues. The CDR3 bases are TGTGCCAGCAGCACAAGCGGGGGGACGTACCAAGAGACCCAGTACTTC. Translated, it gives CASSTSGGTYQETQYF.